The T cell receptor (beta chain) described here comes from a study of T cell responses to AZD1222 COVID-19 vaccine. Using immunoSEQ multiplex PCR, the repertoire was profiled, and TCRdb retains in-frame clones only, with some absent. The sample includes about 94,000 clones, around 85% of them seen just once. Between the trimmed V and J ends, which lost 1 base and 7 bases, there was a span of 14 bases. This CDR3 is 15 amino acids long. CDR1 and CDR2 (germline): SGDLS, YYNGEE. The chain is built from TRBV9 and TRBJ1-4, with D possibly being TRBD1 (6 bases). The sample consisted of peripheral blood, taken 28 days after the second AZD1222 dose. This TCR derives from an adult who received the AZD1222 COVID-19 vaccine. The CDR3 loop is CASSVFGQGGEKLFF. The CDR3 DNA reads TGTGCCAGCAGCGTATTTGGCCAAGGGGGTGAAAAACTGTTTTTT.